The sequence of this T cell receptor beta chain was determined in a study of blood T cell repertoires in COVID-19 (TCRdb year 2020). In the study overall: The collaborator samples originated in the United States, Italy and Spain and spanned the acute and convalescent phases of COVID-19. The material from the prospective study consisted of cDNA or gDNA derived from T cells, B-cell-depleted T cells, or PBMCs. Subjects who had been exposed to COVID-19, were actively infected with it, or had recovered from it provided the deeply sampled blood TCRbeta repertoires that made up the dataset. The repertoires were released in a freely available public database meant as a resource for research on the immune response to SARS-CoV-2. The samples were drawn from the first 160 participants of the ongoing ImmuneRACE study and from over a thousand subjects provided by 6 global collaborators. The sample metadata nearly always contained a de-identified subject ID, COVID-19 status, age in years and sex. HLA class I and class II types, where available, came from metadata supplied by the sample provider rather than from assay-based typing.

From cysteine to phenylalanine, the CDR3 is 14 amino acids long. Only the CDR3 DNA stays, 42 bases, in frame from base 1. For CDR1 and CDR2, the germline V gene lists KGHSH and LQKENI. Trimming costs V 3 bases and J 0 bases, and their ends lie 6 bases apart. In the prospective study, participants were roughly 18 to 100 years old, resided in 20 to 30 geographic areas of the United States, and were enrolled through a virtual design. In the prospective study, participants were assigned to cohorts based on the clinical history participants reported in a screening survey and a study questionnaire. ImmuneRACE Cohort 3 recovered participants were defined by two consecutive negative NP/OP PCR tests, healthcare professional clearance, or symptom resolution. In the prospective study, mobile phlebotomists collected whole blood, serum and a nasopharyngeal or oropharyngeal swab from each participant. Participants in the prospective study had the option to provide additional blood draws and questionnaires over a roughly two-month period. Blood samples from the prospective study were shipped frozen or at room temperature prior to DNA extraction.

Beyond this particular receptor, the publication reports: How much clinical and demographic metadata was included differed by source and by participant, and the metadata was provided uncurated.

This clone was counted once. Its antigen has not been determined. No base-level quality is on record; no much larger clone is a single base apart. The immunoSEQ Assay, a bias-controlled multiplex PCR, was used to amplify TCRbeta CDR3 regions from genomic DNA. The published analysis was carried out like this. Within the assay, amplification of reference gene primers was used to estimate how many nucleated cells each sample contained. Sequence reads were collapsed and filtered to measure the absolute abundance of every unique TCRbeta CDR3 rearrangement. For each sample, productive Simpson clonality was calculated as the square root of Simpson's diversity index over productive rearrangements. Sourced from immuneACCESS, this table was stored by TCRdb with only in-frame sequences that have V and J called. A share of the clones is absent; for the studies checked, an unresolved V gene accounts for under half, and the remainder has no known explanation. V, J and clone size derive from that table, while D and trimming were established from the DNA sequence. The sample table lists a few hundred thousand clones, approximately 75% of them with a count of one. The ten most abundant clones make up about 9% of the sample.

Sequencing used PBMCs or T cells enriched from blood (not recorded which). This clonotype originated in a man aged 35-49 years who had recovered from COVID-19. The chain joins TRBV18 to TRBJ2-1, with the D gene not confidently named. CDR3 protein: CASSPSSSYNEQFF. The DNA reads as follows: TGTGCCAGCTCACCCTCTAGCTCCTACAATGAGCAGTTCTTC.